The 11 T cell receptor beta chains below all came from one sample that was sequenced in a study of T-cell reconstitution after alpha-beta-depleted transplantation in children (TCRdb year 2016). Libraries were prepared through PCR. Sequencing relied on an Illumina HiSeq 2500. To normalize quantification of the TCRbeta repertoire, the TCR libraries were built with molecular barcoding that relied on unique molecular identifiers. In-frame beta chains were kept once TCRdb had trimmed the public reads at Q25 with fastp and called clones with MiXCR. Identical CDR3 protein sequences are pooled into one entry, listed with their most common genes and DNA. The sample includes a few hundred thousand distinct CDR3 sequences, with over 20% observed a single time. The ten largest clones represent approximately 33% of the sample. The sample's treatment or condition label, decoded: allogeneic hematopoietic cell transplantation with graft depleted of TCRalphabeta T cells and CD19 B cells.

Sequencing was performed on PBMCs, taken before TCRalphabeta/CD19-depleted stem cell transplant. Source of these receptors: a boy younger than two with Wiskott-Aldrich syndrome, due to receive a stem cell transplant.

The chain combines TRBV4-2 with TRBJ2-5; 16 bases are shared with TRBD2. From germline, CDR1 is LGHNA and CDR2 YNFKEQ. J gave up 2 bases and V 2 bases, and 14 bases lay outside the gene matches. The CDR3 sequence is 21 residues long. This chain's CDR3 is CASSQSGTSGRAQWVQETQYF. For the CDR3, the DNA is TGTGCCAGCAGCCAATCCGGGACTAGCGGGAGGGCCCAGTGGGTACAAGAGACCCAGTACTTC.

This clonotype was recorded a few times. V usage is TRBV5-7 and J usage is TRBJ2-6, with D uncertain. TRBV5-7 falls under the ORF class, with uncertain function. V was trimmed by 4 bases and J by 0 bases, leaving 20 bases between them. The CDR3 is made up of 19 amino acids. The CDR3 is CASSPGSRRNSSGANVLTF. The CDR3 coding sequence is TGTGCCAGCAGCCCCGGGTCGAGGCGGAATAGCTCTGGGGCCAACGTCCTGACTTTC.

V usage is TRBV5-4 and J usage is TRBJ2-7, with 8 bases aligning to TRBD1. V trimming: 0 bases; J trimming: 6 bases; junction bases outside the gene matches: 8. The length of the CDR3 is 15 residues. The germline gives CDR1 SGHNT, CDR2 YYREEE (reference sequence). For the CDR3, the DNA is TGTGCCAGCAGCTTGGCGGCAGGGGGCAAAGTCGAGCAGTACTTC. Translated: CASSLAAGGKVEQYF.

The chain uses TRBV5-1 and TRBJ2-6; D gene uncertain. The CDR3 runs 16 residues. CDR1 SGHRS and CDR2 YFSETQ come from the germline V gene. V dropped 0 bases and J dropped 0 bases, with 7 bases sitting between them. The CDR3 loop reads CASSLDFTSGANVLTF. CDR3 nucleotide sequence: TGCGCCAGCAGCTTGGATTTTACCTCTGGGGCCAACGTCCTGACTTTC.

This clonotype appeared a few times. The chain employs TRBV12-3 or TRBV12-4 and TRBJ1-1; 8 nucleotides align to TRBD1. The CDR3 loop spans 14 amino acids. V dropped 7 bases and J dropped 6; count of bases not matched to a gene: 10. The CDR3 spells CASTLLTGEPEAFF. The CDR3 DNA reads TGTGCCAGCACCCTCCTGACAGGGGAGCCTGAAGCTTTCTTT.

This chain connects TRBV5-1 to TRBJ2-7; D not resolved. The CDR3 is 13 amino acids. V was clipped by 4 bases and J by 6 bases, with 14 bases between them. The germline gives CDR1 SGHRS, CDR2 YFSETQ. CDR3 DNA sequence: TGCGCCAGCAGCCCGGGCCCTCCTGGCGAGCAGTACTTC. Its translation is CASSPGPPGEQYF.

The chain couples TRBV4-2 to TRBJ1-4; perhaps TRBD1 as D (5 bases). V lost 1 base to trimming and J lost 10 bases, with 10 bases between them. There are 13 residues in the CDR3. Per the germline V gene, CDR1 is LGHNA and CDR2 is YNFKEQ. The CDR3 nucleotides read TGTGCCAGCAGCCAAGGGAGGGACGGAAAACTGTTTTTT. Its translation is CASSQGRDGKLFF.

The rearrangement links TRBV10-2 to TRBJ2-7; TRBD2 might be the D (5 bases). Germline CDR1 and CDR2: WSHSY and SAAADI. With 3 bases removed from V and 3 bases from J, the gap between germline ends came to 9 bases. CDR3 size: 13 residues. CDR3 loop: CASSEKRYYEQYF. CDR3 DNA: TGCGCCAGCAGTGAAAAGCGGTACTACGAGCAGTACTTC.

This clonotype was found a few times. The chain carries TRBV20-1 and TRBJ2-7, with 7 bases that match TRBD2. The CDR3 has 15 amino acids. Germline V gives CDR1 DFQATT, CDR2 SNEGSKA (reference sequence). Trimming cost V 2 bases and J 1 base; bases outside gene matches: 8. Written as DNA, the CDR3 is TGCAGTGCTAGACCTGGGGAGCGGGATTCCTACGAGCAGTACTTC. This gives the protein CSARPGERDSYEQYF.

Only a few counts were recorded for this clonotype. This chain connects TRBV12-3 or TRBV12-4 to TRBJ2-7; tentative D call: TRBD1 (5 bases). The CDR3 totals 14 residues. Trimming removed 6 bases at V and 2 bases at J, with 14 bases between. The CDR3 DNA sequence: TGTGCCAGCAGCCAACATCAGGGAACCTACGAGCAGTACTTC. Translating gives CASSQHQGTYEQYF.

J is TRBJ2-3 and V is TRBV7-2, with a tentative D call TRBD2 (6 bases). This CDR3 contains 17 residues. Per germline, CDR1 SGHTA and CDR2 FQGNSA. V was clipped by 2 bases and J by 2 bases, with 17 bases between them. The CDR3: CASSLRPASASTDTQYF. As DNA, the CDR3 is TGTGCCAGCAGCTTACGTCCGGCTAGCGCATCCACAGATACGCAGTATTTT.